This TCR beta chain stems from a study of shared clonotypes between healthy human individuals. The count of this clone is one. This CDR3 region has 12 residues. The V end was cut by 8 bases, the J end by 6 bases, with 12 bases between. Germline V gene sequence: CDR1 MDHEN, CDR2 SYDVKM. Only in-frame clones appear in the TCRdb table, and some are missing; sequencing was by immunoSEQ multiplex PCR. The sample includes some 550,000 clones, almost 97% seen only once; the top ten take approximately 0.057%. The split of CD4+ cells yielded CD45RA+ naive and CD45RA-negative memory subsets. The source material was naive CD4+ T cells sorted from blood. Subset specified: CD45RA+ positively selected. The chain combines TRBV28 with TRBJ2-3, with D possibly being TRBD1 (5 bases). The TCR originated in a woman aged 25 to 39 in good health. The CDR3 loop reads CASRKTVDTQYF. CDR3 DNA sequence: TGTGCCAGCCGAAAGACAGTCGATACGCAGTATTTT. The full variable domain, in which reference TRBV28 and TRBJ2-3 provide the parts outside the CDR3, is DVKVTQSSRYLVKRTGEKVFLECVQDMDHENMFWYRQDPGLGLRLIYFSYDVKMKEKGDIPEGYSVSREKKERFSLILESASTNQTSMYLCASRKTVDTQYFGPGTRLTVL.